A single sample is the source of the 30 T cell receptor beta chains below, sequenced in a study of blood T cell repertoires in COVID-19. Sequencing was performed with immunoSEQ multiplex PCR; in TCRdb, only in-frame clones are kept and a portion is missing. The profile covers around 190,000 clones, with less than 90% appearing a single time and around 20% taken by the ten largest. Material for sequencing was peripheral blood. The receptors were sampled from a man between 65 and 79 years old with active or convalescent COVID-19.

The genes are TRBV28 and TRBJ2-2; 10 bases agree with TRBD2. Germline trimming cut 7 bases from V and 5 bases from J; bases unmatched to any gene: 7. The CDR3 contains 15 residues. In germline, CDR1 is MDHEN, CDR2 SYDVKM. The CDR3 here is CASTLAGGRTGELFF. CDR3 nucleotide sequence: TGTGCCAGCACCTTAGCGGGAGGTCGTACCGGGGAGCTGTTTTTT.

The rearrangement uses TRBV14 and TRBJ1-1; possibly TRBD1 for D (5 bases). The length of the CDR3 is 15 residues. V gave up 0 bases and J gave up 0 bases, with 8 bases separating them. Germline CDR1 is SGHDN and CDR2 is FVKESK. The CDR3 loop is CASSQEGHMNTEAFF. The CDR3 DNA reads as TGTGCCAGCAGCCAAGAGGGGCACATGAACACTGAAGCTTTCTTT.

The gene calls are TRBV7-9 and TRBJ1-3, with 9 bases identical to TRBD1. This CDR3 is built from 14 residues. J gave up 8 bases and V 5 bases, and 7 bases lay outside the gene matches. The germline CDR1 and CDR2 sequences are SEHNR and FQNEAQ (reference sequence). CDR3 region: CASSPQTGGDTIYF. The CDR3 DNA follows: TGTGCCAGCAGCCCTCAGACAGGGGGAGACACCATATATTTT.

The chain carries TRBV28 and TRBJ1-5; the D is unclear. V lost 5 bases to trimming and J lost 9 bases, with 11 bases between them. The CDR3 is made up of 12 amino acids. CDR1 MDHEN and CDR2 SYDVKM come from the germline V gene. This chain's CDR3 is CASSSPALPQHF. The CDR3 bases are TGTGCCAGCAGTAGCCCCGCTCTGCCCCAGCATTTT.

The rearrangement uses TRBV6-1 and TRBJ1-1; D remains unclear. Germline V gene sequence: CDR1 MNHNS, CDR2 SASEGT. Trimming shortened V by 2 bases and J by 6 bases, and 16 bases separated the two germline ends. CDR3 size: 15 residues. The CDR3, as DNA: TGTGCCAGCAGTGAAAAAATAGATAGCAGCTCTGAAGCTTTCTTT. Residues: CASSEKIDSSSEAFF.

V gene TRBV5-6 combines with J gene TRBJ2-5; no clear D. The CDR3 length is 11 residues. Trimming removed 2 bases from V and 4 bases from J, with 3 bases in between. Germline V gene sequence: CDR1 SGHDT, CDR2 YYEEEE. This chain's CDR3 is CASSFGETQYF. CDR3 sequence (DNA): TGTGCCAGCAGCTTCGGAGAGACCCAGTACTTC.

J is TRBJ2-6 and V is TRBV28, with D tentatively TRBD1 (5 bases). Germline lookup yields CDR1 MDHEN and CDR2 SYDVKM. This CDR3 is 16 amino acids long. The ends were cut back, 11 bases at V and 0 bases at J, with 17 bases in the middle. The CDR3 DNA follows: TGTGCCGTAGGAACCGACAGCTTCTCTGGGGCCAACGTCCTGACTTTC. Translating gives CAVGTDSFSGANVLTF.

The chain carries TRBV6-5 and TRBJ2-3; 13 nucleotides align to TRBD2. This CDR3 comprises 14 residues. Germline CDR1 is MNHEY and CDR2 is SVGAGI. J lost 4 bases, V lost 7 bases, and 2 bases had no gene match. The CDR3 sequence is CASIGLAGADTQYF. The CDR3 DNA reads as TGTGCCAGCATCGGACTAGCGGGAGCAGATACGCAGTATTTT.

CDR3: CASQRTDFRRNEQFF. The CDR3 DNA reads as TGTGCCAGTCAGCGGACAGACTTTAGGAGGAATGAGCAGTTCTTC. The chain joins TRBV19 to TRBJ2-1; the D gene is possibly TRBD1 (6 bases). CDR1 and CDR2 from the germline V gene are LNHDA and SQIVND (reference sequence). The V gene lost 8 bases and the J gene lost 7 bases, with 21 bases spanning the gap. The CDR3 totals 15 residues. Supplemented by reference TRBV19 and TRBJ2-1, the full variable domain reads DGGITQSPKYLFRKEGQNVTLSCEQNLNHDAMYWYRQDPGQGLRLIYYSQIVNDFQKGDIAEGYSVSREKKESFPLTVTSAQKNPTAFYLCASQRTDFRRNEQFFGPGTRLTVL.

This clone was observed once. The V gene is TRBV12-3 or TRBV12-4, the J gene TRBJ1-2; D not resolved. V gave up 0 bases and J gave up 6 bases, with 8 bases separating them. The CDR3 length is 13 residues. The CDR3 sequence: CASSLAADNGYTF. The DNA of the CDR3 is TGTGCCAGCAGTTTAGCGGCAGACAATGGCTACACCTTC.

The chain carries TRBV18 and TRBJ2-3; no reliable D call. V lost 3 bases to trimming and J lost 0 bases, with 7 bases between them. This CDR3 contains 14 residues. Germline values: CDR1 KGHSH, CDR2 LQKENI. In DNA, the CDR3 is TGTGCCAGCTCACCTCAGACTAGCACAGATACGCAGTATTTT. Protein product: CASSPQTSTDTQYF.

This rearrangement joins TRBV5-5 to TRBJ2-1; 8 bases agree with TRBD1. J lost 2 bases, V lost 4 bases, and 5 bases had no gene match. The germline CDR1 and CDR2 sequences are SGHKS and YYEKEE (reference sequence). The CDR3 runs 15 residues. The CDR3 reads CASSNRQGTYNEQFF. In nucleotides, the CDR3 is TGTGCCAGCAGCAATCGACAGGGGACCTACAATGAGCAGTTCTTC.

The chain has TRBV28 and TRBJ1-3; D uncertain. Germline V gene data show CDR1 as MDHEN and CDR2 as SYDVKM. The CDR3 length is 14 residues. V was pared by 10 bases and J by 0 bases, with 13 bases between. The CDR3 loop reads CATIGDSSGNTIYF. Written as DNA, the CDR3 is TGTGCCACAATCGGGGATTCCTCTGGAAACACCATATATTTT.

This chain joins TRBV5-4 and TRBJ2-5, with TRBD1 identical over 8 bases. The CDR3 runs to 12 residues. The V and J ends lost 8 bases and 6 bases, in that order; junction bases with no gene match: 6. Germline V gives CDR1 SGHNT, CDR2 YYREEE (reference sequence). The CDR3 loop reads CASGQGGKTQYF. In DNA, the CDR3 is TGTGCCAGTGGACAGGGAGGCAAGACCCAGTACTTC.

This clone was seen once. The J gene is TRBJ1-5, the V gene TRBV28; TRBD1 matches 8 bases. Germline V gene data show CDR1 as MDHEN and CDR2 as SYDVKM. After removal of 6 bases from V and 6 bases from J, the junction contained 13 bases not matched to a gene. The length of the CDR3 is 16 residues. CDR3 residues: CASSRTGGKKGQPQHF. The CDR3 bases are TGTGCCAGCAGCCGAACAGGGGGGAAGAAGGGTCAGCCCCAGCATTTT.

A few counts support this clone. The CDR3 sequence: CASSPDRTWGYEQYF. For the CDR3, the DNA is TGTGCCAGCAGCCCCGACAGGACGTGGGGCTACGAGCAGTACTTC. This rearrangement joins TRBV7-2 to TRBJ2-7; D perhaps matches TRBD1 (6 bases). Germline-derived CDR1 and CDR2 are SGHTA and FQGNSA. The length of the CDR3 is 15 residues. The germline V and J ends were trimmed by 5 bases and 3 bases, with 17 bases remaining between them.

V usage is TRBV30 and J usage is TRBJ1-4, with TRBD1 matching 8 bases. Germline values: CDR1 GTSNPN, CDR2 SVGIG (reference sequence). This CDR3 contains 13 residues. With 7 bases clipped from V and 3 bases from J, the junction kept 4 bases outside the gene matches. CDR3 sequence: CASSGGSNEKLFF. CDR3 nucleotides: TGTGCCTCCTCAGGGGGCTCTAATGAAAAACTGTTTTTT.

J is TRBJ1-1 and V is TRBV6-2 or TRBV6-3; TRBD1 is a possible D gene (5 bases). CDR1 and CDR2 (germline): MNHEY, SVGEGT. The CDR3 has 14 amino acids. The V and J ends lost 2 bases and 3 bases respectively, with 10 bases between them. The CDR3: CASSYTQGYTEAFF. CDR3 nucleotide sequence: TGTGCCAGCAGTTACACCCAGGGCTACACTGAAGCTTTCTTT.

In its sample, this clone was seen a few times. V gene TRBV27 combines with J gene TRBJ1-3, with TRBD1 as a possible D gene (5 bases). Germline values: CDR1 MNHEY, CDR2 SMNVEV (reference sequence). V lost 0 bases, J lost 0 bases, and 12 bases lay in between. There are 17 residues in the CDR3. CDR3 sequence: CASSLSRGHGSGNTIYF. In DNA form, the CDR3 reads TGTGCCAGCAGTTTATCGAGAGGACACGGCTCTGGAAACACCATATATTTT.

The chain combines TRBV6-1 with TRBJ1-1; no clear D. The V end lost 5 bases, the J end lost 2 bases, and 9 bases lay between the germline ends. The CDR3 is 13 residues long. The germline gives CDR1 MNHNS, CDR2 SASEGT. CDR3 bases: TGTGCCAGCAGTACCGGTCCTAACACTGAAGCTTTCTTT. This sequence encodes CASSTGPNTEAFF.

The V gene is TRBV13, the J gene TRBJ2-7; 7 bases map to TRBD1. This CDR3 region has 14 residues. The V and J ends lost 5 bases and 3 bases, in that order; junction bases with no gene match: 7. Germline CDR1 is PRHDT and CDR2 is FYEKMQ (reference sequence). The CDR3 nucleotides are TGTGCCAGCAGCCGCGAGGACAGGAGCTACGAGCAGTACTTC. It is translated as CASSREDRSYEQYF.

This clone was seen a single time. The chain employs TRBV6-5 and TRBJ2-1, with 10 bases matching TRBD2. CDR1 is MNHEY and CDR2 is SVGAGI in the germline V gene. The trim removed 2 bases at V and 5 bases at J, leaving 6 bases unmatched. The CDR3 extends over 16 amino acids. CDR3 in amino acids: CASSYDGTSGNNEQFF. The CDR3 DNA follows: TGTGCCAGCAGTTACGACGGTACTAGCGGGAACAATGAGCAGTTCTTC.

The chain joins TRBV3-1 (or the pseudogene TRBV3-2) to TRBJ1-3; D may be TRBD1 (5 bases). The CDR3 covers 13 residues. CDR1 is LGHDT, CDR2 YNNKEL, per germline (reference sequence). V was clipped by 0 bases and J by 6 bases, with 6 bases between them. The CDR3: CASSQDGANTIYF. CDR3 sequence (DNA): TGTGCCAGCAGCCAAGATGGGGCAAACACCATATATTTT.

The chain joins TRBV6-5 to TRBJ1-1, with a possible D match to TRBD1 (6 bases). The germline gives CDR1 MNHEY, CDR2 SVGAGI. V was pared by 0 bases and J by 0 bases, with 11 bases between. This CDR3 is built from 16 residues. CDR3 region: CASSYSDRNLNTEAFF. CDR3 coding DNA: TGTGCCAGCAGTTACTCCGACAGGAATCTGAACACTGAAGCTTTCTTT.

This clone turned up a few times. The V gene is TRBV10-1, the J gene TRBJ2-3; 8 positions match TRBD2. The CDR3 loop spans 17 amino acids. CDR1 is WNHNN, CDR2 SYGVQD, per germline (reference sequence). The V gene end was trimmed by 2 bases and the J gene end by 1 base; junction bases not matched to a gene: 8. The CDR3 loop reads CASSEAGARGGTDTQYF. In nucleotides, the CDR3 is TGCGCCAGCAGTGAGGCAGGGGCGCGGGGGGGCACAGATACGCAGTATTTT.

The chain combines TRBV6-1 with TRBJ2-7; the match to TRBD2 covers 13 bases. CDR1 and CDR2 (germline): MNHNS, SASEGT. This CDR3 has 17 residues. Germline trimming cut 4 bases from V and 2 bases from J; bases unmatched to any gene: 8. The CDR3 coding sequence is TGTGCCAGCAGTGGGACTAGCGGGAGAAGAAGTCCCTACGAGCAGTACTTC. The encoded protein is CASSGTSGRRSPYEQYF.

The genes are TRBV5-1 and TRBJ1-1, with 8 bases lining up with TRBD1. The germline V gene has CDR1 SGHRS and CDR2 YFSETQ. Trimming removed 2 bases from V and 0 bases from J; junction bases left unmatched: 12. The CDR3 has 18 amino acids. The CDR3 reads CASSLDGQGFFMNTEAFF. The DNA for the CDR3 is TGCGCCAGCAGCTTAGACGGACAGGGCTTTTTCATGAACACTGAAGCTTTCTTT.

V gene TRBV2 combines with J gene TRBJ2-2, with TRBD1 as a possible D gene (7 bases). The germline gives CDR1 SNHLY, CDR2 FYNNEI. This CDR3 contains 15 residues. The germline V and J ends were trimmed by 7 bases and 5 bases, with 17 bases remaining between them. The DNA for the CDR3 is TGTGCCAGCAAGAGACAGGGAGGTAGTACCGGGGAGCTGTTTTTT. Translation: CASKRQGGSTGELFF.

The rearrangement joins TRBV7-9 to TRBJ2-1; TRBD2 matches 9 bases. This CDR3 contains 14 residues. The germline V gene has CDR1 SEHNR and CDR2 FQNEAQ (reference sequence). V shed 8 bases, J shed 1 base, and the junction held 3 bases outside the gene matches. The CDR3 reads CASGSGGSYNEQFF. Here the CDR3 DNA reads TGTGCCAGCGGTAGCGGGGGATCCTACAATGAGCAGTTCTTC.

The chain is built from TRBV7-2 and TRBJ1-3; D gene uncertain. V was clipped by 1 base and J by 4 bases, with 8 bases between them. The CDR3 is 14 amino acids. From germline, CDR1 is SGHTA and CDR2 FQGNSA. In nucleotides, the CDR3 is TGTGCCAGCAGCTTAGTTAACAGAGGAAACACCATATATTTT. Protein sequence: CASSLVNRGNTIYF.